These 21 T cell receptor beta chains were sequenced from one sample in a study of blood T cell repertoires in COVID-19. Repertoires were generated with immunoSEQ multiplex PCR, while TCRdb's copy carries only in-frame clones and drops some. The sample lists more than 95,000 clones, 65% to 90% occurring once. Sequencing was performed on peripheral blood. These receptors all stem from a man aged 80 or over with active or convalescent COVID-19.

The rearrangement joins TRBV24-1 to TRBJ1-5; the match to TRBD1 covers 9 bases. The length of the CDR3 is 15 residues. The V gene end was trimmed by 6 bases and the J gene end by 5 bases; junction bases not matched to a gene: 7. Germline V gene lookup returns CDR1 KGHDR and CDR2 SFDVKD. CDR3 sequence (DNA): TGTGCCACCAGTTCGGACAGGGGAAGGGATCAGCCCCAGCATTTT. It specifies CATSSDRGRDQPQHF.

This clone has a handful of counts. J is TRBJ1-1 and V is TRBV10-3; TRBD1 matches 8 bases. Germline V gives CDR1 ENHRY, CDR2 SYGVKD. This CDR3 is 13 amino acids long. V lost 6 bases to trimming and J lost 3 bases; unmatched junction nucleotides: 3. This chain's CDR3 is CAIRTGEDTEAFF. The CDR3 region has the DNA TGTGCCATCAGGACAGGGGAGGACACTGAAGCTTTCTTT.

This chain links TRBV6-5 with TRBJ1-2, with 10 bases identical to TRBD1. V dropped 2 bases and J dropped 6; count of bases not matched to a gene: 9. Germline V gives CDR1 MNHEY, CDR2 SVGAGI. The CDR3 spans 16 residues. The CDR3 region has the DNA TGTGCCAGCAGTTACGGAGACAGGGGGCAAACGCATGGCTACACCTTC. Protein sequence: CASSYGDRGQTHGYTF.

This chain uses TRBV6-6 with TRBJ1-1; D may be TRBD1 (5 bases). This CDR3 spans 14 amino acids. Germline CDR1 reads MNHNY; CDR2 reads SVGAGI (reference sequence). Between the trimmed V and J ends, which lost 4 bases and 2 bases, there was a span of 11 bases. This CDR3 reads CASSSPRDNTEAFF. The CDR3 bases are TGTGCCAGCAGTTCCCCCAGGGATAACACTGAAGCTTTCTTT.

This chain links TRBV7-8 with TRBJ1-2; D is possibly TRBD1 (5 bases). V was shortened by 2 bases and J by 1 base, with 11 bases between the two germline ends. CDR1 is SGHVS, CDR2 FQNEAQ, per germline. The CDR3 sequence is 15 residues long. This chain's CDR3 is CASSLRRGVNYGYTF. The CDR3 DNA follows: TGTGCCAGCAGCTTACGGAGGGGCGTTAACTATGGCTACACCTTC.

The V call is TRBV15, the J call TRBJ2-3, with 7 bases matching TRBD2. J gave up 3 bases and V 1 base, and 7 bases lay outside the gene matches. Looked up from germline, CDR1 is LNHNV and CDR2 is YYDKDF (reference sequence). The CDR3 is 16 amino acids. The CDR3 DNA reads as TGTGCCACCAGCAGAGGGGGAGGGGCCGGGACAGATACGCAGTATTTT. Its translation is CATSRGGGAGTDTQYF.

Notes on this clone: Its ends do not fully match the called genes, so a read error is possible. This chain connects TRBV12-3 or TRBV12-4 to TRBJ2-1; no reliable D call. The CDR3 has 11 residues. The CDR3, as DNA: TGTGCCAGCAGATTAGACACCCCCGAGTTCTTC. As protein: CASRLDTPEFF.

This clone was picked up a small number of times. V is TRBV5-1 and J is TRBJ1-1; 8 bases align to TRBD1. The trim removed 4 bases at V and 4 bases at J, leaving 9 bases unmatched. The germline gives CDR1 SGHRS, CDR2 YFSETQ. The CDR3 length is 15 residues. The CDR3 nucleotides read TGCGCCAGCAGCCCCCGGACAGGGAAGGTCACTGAAGCTTTCTTT. Translated: CASSPRTGKVTEAFF. The whole variable domain, remainder taken from reference TRBV5-1 and TRBJ1-1, is KAGVTQTPRYLIKTRGQQVTLSCSPISGHRSVSWYQQTPGQGLQFLFEYFSETQRNKGNFPGRFSGRQFSNSRSEMNVSTLELGDSALYLCASSPRTGKVTEAFFGQGTRLTVV.

The V gene is TRBV7-9, the J gene TRBJ2-3, with D possibly TRBD2 on 5 matching bases. This CDR3 is built from 13 residues. With 4 bases removed from V and 4 bases from J, the gap between germline ends came to 9 bases. Germline V gives CDR1 SEHNR, CDR2 FQNEAQ (reference sequence). The CDR3, as DNA: TGTGCCAGCAGCTGGCGAGGGTCAGATACGCAGTATTTT. Protein: CASSWRGSDTQYF. The full variable domain, rest sourced from reference TRBV7-9 and TRBJ2-3, is DTGVSQNPRHKITKRGQNVTFRCDPISEHNRLYWYRQTLGQGPEFLTYFQNEAQLEKSRLLSDRFSAERPKGSFSTLEIQRTEQGDSAMYLCASSWRGSDTQYFGPGTRLTVL.

V and J are TRBV7-2 and TRBJ2-5, with TRBD2 matching 14 bases. CDR1 and CDR2 (germline): SGHTA, FQGNSA. V shed 1 base and J 4 bases; nucleotides not matched to a gene: 2. The length of the CDR3 is 16 residues. CDR3 sequence reads: CASSLGGTSGRETQYF. CDR3 coding DNA: TGTGCCAGCAGCTTAGGAGGGACTAGCGGGAGAGAGACCCAGTACTTC.

This clone was found a few times. The chain joins TRBV5-4 to TRBJ1-3; the match to TRBD1 covers 9 bases. V trimming: 3 bases; J trimming: 1 base; junction bases outside the gene matches: 5. The CDR3 length is 16 residues. Germline CDR1 is SGHNT and CDR2 is YYREEE (reference sequence). The CDR3 DNA is TGTGCCAGCAGCTCCTCACAGGGGGCTTCTGGAAACACCATATATTTT. Its translation is CASSSSQGASGNTIYF.

The chain carries TRBV2 and TRBJ1-1; 11 bases align to TRBD1. J lost 0 bases, V lost 3 bases, and 9 bases had no gene match. Germline assignment: CDR1 SNHLY and CDR2 FYNNEI. The CDR3 spans 18 residues. This chain's CDR3 is CASSERLRTGGLNTEAFF. DNA of the CDR3: TGTGCCAGCAGTGAGAGACTTCGGACAGGGGGCTTGAACACTGAAGCTTTCTTT.

There are a few counts of this clone. The genes are TRBV7-9 and TRBJ2-4; the D gene is possibly TRBD1 (6 bases). This CDR3 comprises 16 residues. Germline-derived CDR1 and CDR2 are SEHNR and FQNEAQ (reference sequence). V lost 5 bases to trimming and J lost 0 bases, with 14 bases between them. The CDR3 sequence: CASSPDRSLAKNIQYF. The DNA of the CDR3 is TGTGCCAGCAGCCCTGACAGGTCCCTAGCCAAAAACATTCAGTACTTC.

The rearrangement links TRBV6-6 to TRBJ2-1; 9 bases line up with TRBD2. The length of the CDR3 is 14 residues. V lost 8 bases to trimming and J lost 3 bases; unmatched junction nucleotides: 5. Germline V CDR1 and CDR2: MNHNY, SVGAGI (reference sequence). CDR3 DNA: TGTGCCAGCGGAGTAGCGGGAGACTACAATGAGCAGTTCTTC. Amino acid sequence: CASGVAGDYNEQFF.

This clone was observed a few times. The chain carries TRBV20-1 and TRBJ1-2, with 8 bases lining up with TRBD1. The CDR3 length is 11 residues. The V gene's germline CDR1 is DFQATT and CDR2 SNEGSKA (reference sequence). V was pared by 5 bases and J by 7 bases, with 3 bases of the junction left unmatched. The CDR3 region has the DNA TGCAGTGCTTTTGACAGGGGTGGCTACACCTTC. It is translated as CSAFDRGGYTF.

The chain recombines TRBV6-5 with TRBJ1-4; a weak D match, TRBD1 (5 bases). Germline lookup yields CDR1 MNHEY and CDR2 SVGAGI. The CDR3 runs 15 residues. Trimming cost V 5 bases and J 7 bases, with 17 bases left between them. The CDR3: CASSRGGHVGEKLFF. In nucleotides, the CDR3 is TGTGCCAGCAGTAGGGGCGGCCATGTCGGTGAAAAACTGTTTTTT.

CDR3 sequence reads: CATSDFPRTSTDTQYF. The CDR3 DNA sequence: TGTGCCACCAGTGATTTTCCCAGAACCAGCACAGATACGCAGTATTTT. This chain joins TRBV24-1 and TRBJ2-3; D is uncertain. Germline-derived CDR1 and CDR2 are KGHDR and SFDVKD. This CDR3 comprises 16 residues. V dropped 1 base and J dropped 0 bases, with 10 bases sitting between them.

The J gene is TRBJ2-5, the V gene TRBV27; TRBD1 might be the D (5 bases). Germline assignment: CDR1 MNHEY and CDR2 SMNVEV (reference sequence). V was trimmed by 5 bases and J by 3 bases, leaving 13 bases between them. This CDR3 contains 14 residues. The CDR3 DNA reads as TGTGCCAGCAGTCCCCAGGGTAGGAAAGAGACCCAGTACTTC. Its protein product is CASSPQGRKETQYF.

This chain uses TRBV5-4 with TRBJ2-7; TRBD2 matches 8 bases. V shed 4 bases, J shed 0 bases, and the junction held 6 bases outside the gene matches. CDR1 SGHNT and CDR2 YYREEE come from the germline V gene (reference sequence). The CDR3 covers 15 residues. The CDR3, as DNA: TGTGCCAGCAGCCTACCGACTAGCGCCTCCTACGAGCAGTACTTC. As protein: CASSLPTSASYEQYF.

In its sample, this clone was seen a few times. The CDR3 region is CASSLEAGTDTQYF. CDR3 bases: TGCGCCAGCAGCTTGGAAGCGGGCACAGATACGCAGTATTTT. This chain uses TRBV5-1 with TRBJ2-3; D perhaps matches TRBD2 (5 bases). The CDR3 has 14 residues. Germline CDR1 is SGHRS and CDR2 is YFSETQ. V gave up 0 bases and J gave up 1 base, with 6 bases separating them.

The V call is TRBV6-5, the J call TRBJ1-1; no firm D call. The germline V gene encodes CDR1 MNHEY and CDR2 SVGAGI. This CDR3 is 14 amino acids long. Trimming removed 0 bases from V and 0 bases from J, with 5 bases in between. The CDR3 nucleotides are TGTGCCAGCAGTTACTCTCAGGTGAACACTGAAGCTTTCTTT. Translating gives CASSYSQVNTEAFF.